The 8 T cell receptor beta chains below come from one sample, sequenced in a study of blood T cell repertoires in COVID-19. Here immunoSEQ multiplex PCR was the method, and the copy in TCRdb shows in-frame clones only, minus some. The table shows about 230,000 clones, with about 85% occurring only once. Sequenced input: peripheral blood. These receptors all come from a man aged 35 to 55 with acute or convalescent COVID-19.

The V and J genes are TRBV18 and TRBJ2-1; the match to TRBD1 covers 8 bases. The CDR3 consists of 15 residues. Per the germline V gene, CDR1 is KGHSH and CDR2 is LQKENI. With V trimmed by 3 bases and J by 6 bases, 7 bases remained unmatched. CDR3 nucleotides: TGTGCCAGCTCACCGATACAGGGGGTTATCAATGAGCAGTTCTTC. Translating gives CASSPIQGVINEQFF.

As to this clone: The same CDR3 also results from other DNA sequences found in this sample. The chain joins TRBV18 to TRBJ1-1, with D unresolved. V shed 3 bases and J shed 3 bases, with 8 bases lying between them. The CDR3 covers 13 residues. Germline-derived CDR1 and CDR2 are KGHSH and LQKENI. The CDR3 nucleotides are TGTGCCAGCTCACCCAGGTCGGACACTGAAGCTTTCTTT. This sequence encodes CASSPRSDTEAFF.

This chain uses TRBV19 with TRBJ2-1, with D unclear. The CDR3 length is 14 residues. V was pared by 5 bases and J by 6 bases, with 14 bases between. Germline V gives CDR1 LNHDA, CDR2 SQIVND (reference sequence). CDR3 DNA: TGTGCCAGTAGTGCCCGGGTGGTAGGCAATGAGCAGTTCTTC. It yields the protein CASSARVVGNEQFF.

The gene calls are TRBV5-1 and TRBJ1-3, with TRBD1 identical over 7 bases. The ends lost 4 bases at V and 0 bases at J; junction bases unmatched: 4. CDR3 length: 15 amino acids. Germline CDR1 reads SGHRS; CDR2 reads YFSETQ. DNA of the CDR3: TGCGCCAGCAGCCCGGGACAGTTCTCTGGAAACACCATATATTTT. It specifies CASSPGQFSGNTIYF.

This clone was recorded a few times. The chain employs TRBV5-1 and TRBJ2-2; D is perhaps TRBD2 (5 bases). The CDR3 covers 15 residues. The germline gives CDR1 SGHRS, CDR2 YFSETQ. The V and J ends lost 0 bases and 4 bases respectively, with 10 bases between them. The CDR3 DNA reads TGCGCCAGCAGCTTGGATACGGGATTCACCGGGGAGCTGTTTTTT. It specifies CASSLDTGFTGELFF.

This clone was seen only once. The V gene is TRBV5-8, the J gene TRBJ2-2, with D hard to call. V was cut by 4 bases and J by 1 base, with 20 bases left in between. CDR1 SGHTS and CDR2 YDEGEE come from the germline V gene. This CDR3 has 18 residues. CDR3 protein: CASSRPGSSRGNTGELFF. CDR3 DNA sequence: TGTGCCAGCAGCAGACCCGGGTCCTCACGCGGGAACACCGGGGAGCTGTTTTTT.

The chain has TRBV11-2 and TRBJ2-3, with TRBD1 matching over 8 bases. The CDR3 runs 16 residues. J gave up 0 bases and V 4 bases, and 6 bases lay outside the gene matches. Germline assignment: CDR1 SGHAT and CDR2 FQNNGV. The CDR3 DNA reads TGTGCCAGCAGCTCAGGAACAGGGGGAAGCACAGATACGCAGTATTTT. Protein: CASSSGTGGSTDTQYF.

V is TRBV5-4 and J is TRBJ1-1; 7 bases agree with TRBD1. CDR1 is SGHNT, CDR2 YYREEE, per germline (reference sequence). Trimming took 4 bases from V and 2 from J; bases not matched to a gene: 5. This CDR3 is 14 amino acids long. The DNA of the CDR3 is TGTGCCAGCAGCGCAGGGACAGCTAACACTGAAGCTTTCTTT. Its protein product is CASSAGTANTEAFF.